This T cell receptor beta chain derives from a study of PD-1 blockade in classical Hodgkin lymphoma. The study, taken as a whole, reports: According to reports, newly diagnosed patients had lower baseline TCR diversity than healthy donors, and relapsed/refractory patients had lower baseline TCR diversity still.

CDR3 size: 16 residues. Looked up from germline, CDR1 is SGHNT and CDR2 is YYREEE (reference sequence). The V and J ends lost 3 bases and 0 bases respectively, with 15 bases between them. Profiled with immunoSEQ multiplex PCR; TCRdb holds only in-frame clones, not every one. The sample has approximately 30,000 clones, around 80% seen once. Time point in this sample: cycle 4 day 1 (C4D1), after less than 7 weeks of nivolumab. All patients relapsed after autologous stem cell transplantation, and brentuximab vedotin exposure varied. A note on this clone: What it binds is unknown.

The specimen comprised peripheral blood mononuclear cells (PBMCs), sampled before the fourth cycle of nivolumab. V gene TRBV5-4 combines with J gene TRBJ1-1; tentative D call: TRBD1 (6 bases). The receptor was isolated from a human donor with classical Hodgkin lymphoma. The CDR3 is CASSSSKQGVNTEAFF. The CDR3 DNA reads TGTGCCAGCAGCTCATCAAAACAGGGAGTGAACACTGAAGCTTTCTTT.